The clone carrying this T cell receptor beta chain was counted at least ten times. Its antigen is unidentified. This sample is part of a study of regulatory T cells in long-lasting Graves disease. On the study more broadly: Patients newly diagnosed with Graves' had been on antithyroid drugs for under 3 months.

This CDR3 spans 13 amino acids. Losses at the gene ends were 5 bases for V and 3 bases for J; bases not matched to a gene: 2. Germline-derived CDR1 and CDR2 are MNHEY and SMNVEV (reference sequence). Whole-study findings and limits: Preferential use of TRBV28, TRBJ1-2 and TRBJ2-5 was seen in persistent disease. Newly diagnosed patients had higher TCR diversity than persistent Graves' patients did.

Arm-PCR of CDR3 regions with iRepertoire HTBI primers generated TCR beta libraries. Each CDR3 protein gets one entry after TCRdb re-called the multiplex PCR reads with MiXCR. This table holds 200,000 to 250,000 distinct CDR3 sequences, 15% to 20% found once. Time point meaning: newly diagnosed GD, antithyroid drugs for less than 3 months. The TCR library used RNA extracted from PBMCs. The sample was peripheral blood mononuclear cells (PBMCs), taken at new diagnosis, from a patient treated with antithyroid drugs. The chain employs TRBV27 and TRBJ2-7; 9 bases are shared with TRBD1. This sequence originates from a female donor with Graves disease. The CDR3 loop reads CASSGGQGYEQYF. The DNA of the CDR3 is TGTGCCAGCAGTGGGGGACAGGGCTACGAGCAGTACTTC.